This TCR beta chain was retrieved from a study of CD8 T cells in Susac syndrome (dated by TCRdb to about 2019). About the full investigation: The study used repertoire sequencing to test whether antigen drove CD8+ T cell activation and differentiation in Susac syndrome. Clonality of the CD8+ T cell repertoire was compared between more than 9 healthy donors, approximately 14 Susac syndrome patients and around 16 multiple sclerosis patients. Study-wide findings and limitations: The number of individuals in the TCR sequencing and HLA analysis was acknowledged as relatively small.

Including the terminal cysteine and phenylalanine, the CDR3 comprises 15 residues. Only the CDR3 region is kept as DNA, spanning 45 bases read in frame from base 1. V was cut back by 0 bases and J by 5 bases, leaving a gap of 15 bases between them. Based on the germline V gene, the CDR1 and CDR2 sequences are SGDLS and YYNGEE. High-throughput TCR beta sequencing profiled peripheral blood CD8+ and CD4+ T cells from healthy donors, Susac syndrome patients and multiple sclerosis patients. Multiple sclerosis controls were treatment-naive patients with stable or active relapsing-remitting disease fulfilling revised McDonald criteria. Bulk CD8+ and CD4+ T cells were purified magnetically by negative isolation, whereas CD8+ TEMRA cells were enriched by FACS. Blood was collected in EDTA tubes and processed within 24 hours, with PBMCs isolated through density gradient centrifugation. PBMCs destined for TCR sequencing were cryopreserved in liquid nitrogen and later thawed in a 37 °C water bath. The sorted or isolated CD4+, CD8+ and CD8+ TEMRA cells had a purity of 90% or higher.

Note on this clonotype: There is no known antigen for this receptor. There are no base qualities to consult, and no much larger clone falls within one base.

RNA was extracted using the RNeasy kit, and about 0.45 to 1 ug of the RNA was reverse transcribed with random hexamers. TCR beta CDR3 regions were amplified with the immunoSEQ multiplex PCR assay covering 54 Vbeta and 13 Jbeta segments. PCR amplification bias was corrected using a synthetic template baseline for primer optimization and computational correction. Per the original workflow: Reads were assigned to V, D and J genes according to IMGT and analyzed in immunoSEQ Analyzer, with only productive sequences retained. Clonality was computed as one minus Shannon entropy normalized by log2 of the number of productive unique sequences. For each patient and control, public and private clones were evaluated among the 100 most prevalent clones. Clones were defined as Susac-specific when absent from the healthy and MS cohorts, from fewer than 1,200 published viral clones and from other ImmuneACCESS disease sequences. Using fastp at Q25 and MiXCR, TCRdb reprocessed the public reads and kept productive beta chains. Rows are unified per CDR3 protein, each entry keeping the most common DNA and genes. The V and J calls, along with clone size, are taken from TCRdb and not from the paper's own processing. The sample data list around 280,000 distinct CDR3 sequences, and roughly 85% of these were observed just once. The top ten constitute around 0.12% of the sample.

Sequencing was done on a sample of CD8+ T cells from PBMCs. The chain was built from TRBV9 and TRBJ2-7; the D gene assignment is ambiguous. This receptor was obtained from a human donor with multiple sclerosis. The CDR3 reads CASSVASRPANEQYF. The DNA is as follows: TGTGCCAGCAGCGTAGCGTCCCGGCCGGCTAACGAGCAGTACTTC.